The rows below give T cell receptor beta chains drawn from one sample of a study of response to subunit inactivated influenza vaccine. A single record per CDR3 protein comes from TCRdb applying MiXCR to the RT-PCR reads. There are hundreds of thousands of distinct CDR3 sequences in the sample; over 9.5% occur only once, and roughly 12% lies in the top ten. The sample in question was PBMCs from blood, obtained 35 to 45 days after vaccination. The receptors originated from a man aged 50 or older who received an inactivated influenza vaccine. Both conserved end residues are part of each CDR3. The D gene is left open where the match is weak. Some rows have no size entry. The others give once, few or many, or a class for an expanded clone.

few	TRBV7-2	TRBJ2-5	NA	TGTGCCAGCAGTATCGGTCAGAACCAAGAGACCCAGTACTTC	CASSIGQNQETQYF
NA	TRBV28	TRBJ2-3	TRBD2	TGTGCCAGCAGCCGGGCTAGCGGGAGGGCCTCAGATACGCAGTATTTT	CASSRASGRASDTQYF
NA	TRBV5-5	TRBJ2-7	NA	TGTGCCAGCAGCTCTGACAGGATCCTTTACGAGCAGTACTTC	CASSSDRILYEQYF
few	TRBV24-1	TRBJ2-5	TRBD1	TGTGCCACCAGTGTACCATCGGGACAGAACAAAGAGACCCAGTACTTC	CATSVPSGQNKETQYF
few	TRBV7-9	TRBJ1-1	NA	TGTGCCAGCACAGGGCAGGGAGGTACTGAAGCTTTCTTT	CASTGQGGTEAFF
NA	TRBV7-6	TRBJ2-3	NA	TGTGCCAGCAGCTTAACAACAGGGTCTGGGACAGATACGCAGTATTTT	CASSLTTGSGTDTQYF
few	TRBV5-1	TRBJ1-2	NA	TGCGCCAGCAGCTTAGAGGGACGCCTCAATACCTTC	CASSLEGRLNTF
NA	TRBV7-3	TRBJ2-5	NA	TGTGCCAGCAGCGGACAGCCCCAAGAGACCCAGTACTTC	CASSGQPQETQYF
many	TRBV10-3	TRBJ1-5	NA	TGTGCCATCACGCCGGATAGCAATCAGCCCCAGCATTTT	CAITPDSNQPQHF
few	TRBV6-2/TRBV6-3	TRBJ2-1	TRBD2	TGTGCCAGCAGTTACCCTCCGACTAGCGCGAAAATTAATGAGCAGTTCTTC	CASSYPPTSAKINEQFF
few	TRBV7-8	TRBJ1-2	NA	TGTGCCAGCAGCTTATGGGATGGTACTTCTGGCTACACCTTC	CASSLWDGTSGYTF
NA	TRBV12-3/TRBV12-4	TRBJ2-1	TRBD1	TGTGCCAGCAGTTTAAATGGACAGGGGCCAGGAGGGCAGTTCTTC	CASSLNGQGPGGQFF
NA	TRBV18	TRBJ2-1	NA	TGTGCCAGCTCACCACCTTCAGGGATCCTCACCTACAATGAGCAGTTCTTC	CASSPPSGILTYNEQFF
few	TRBV20-1	TRBJ2-3	TRBD2	TGCAGTGCTAGATTGCCGCTAGCGGGAGTAGATACGCAGTATTTT	CSARLPLAGVDTQYF
NA	TRBV7-9	TRBJ2-7	NA	TGTGCCAGCAGCTTAGGGGGCGAGGGGCAATACGAGCAGTACTTC	CASSLGGEGQYEQYF
few	TRBV14	TRBJ2-7	NA	TGTGCCAGCAGCCAATTTGTTTCAATCTCCTACGAGCAGTACTTC	CASSQFVSISYEQYF
many	TRBV20-1	TRBJ2-3	TRBD2	TGCAGTGCTAAGGCCCTAGCGGGGACTAGCACAGATACGCAGTATTTT	CSAKALAGTSTDTQYF
once	TRBV7-9	TRBJ2-5	NA	TGTGCCAGCAACCGGTTAGGAGTGGAGACCCAGTACTTC	CASNRLGVETQYF
few	TRBV12-3/TRBV12-4	TRBJ1-5	TRBD1	TGTGCCAGCAGCGGACAGGACAACGGGCCCCAGCATTTT	CASSGQDNGPQHF
many	TRBV11-2	TRBJ1-4	NA	TGTGCCAGCAGCTTAGGGGACCTTAATGAAAAACTGTTTTTT	CASSLGDLNEKLFF